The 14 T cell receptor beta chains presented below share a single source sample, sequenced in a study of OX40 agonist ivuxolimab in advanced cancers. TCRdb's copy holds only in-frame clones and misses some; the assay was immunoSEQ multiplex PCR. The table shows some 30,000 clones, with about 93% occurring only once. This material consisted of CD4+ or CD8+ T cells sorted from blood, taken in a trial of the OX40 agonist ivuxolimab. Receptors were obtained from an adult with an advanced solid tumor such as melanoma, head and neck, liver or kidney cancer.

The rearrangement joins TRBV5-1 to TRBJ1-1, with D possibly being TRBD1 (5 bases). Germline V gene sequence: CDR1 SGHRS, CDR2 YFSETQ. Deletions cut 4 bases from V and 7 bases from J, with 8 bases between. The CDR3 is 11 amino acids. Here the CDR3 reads CASSPGGEAFF. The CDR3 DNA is TGCGCCAGCAGCCCCGGGGGTGAAGCTTTCTTT.

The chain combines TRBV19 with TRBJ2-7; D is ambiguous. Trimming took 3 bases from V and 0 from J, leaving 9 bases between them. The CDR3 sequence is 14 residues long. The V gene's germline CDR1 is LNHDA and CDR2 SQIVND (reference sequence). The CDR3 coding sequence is TGTGCCAGTAGTATCGGTGTCGGCTCCTACGAGCAGTACTTC. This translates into CASSIGVGSYEQYF.

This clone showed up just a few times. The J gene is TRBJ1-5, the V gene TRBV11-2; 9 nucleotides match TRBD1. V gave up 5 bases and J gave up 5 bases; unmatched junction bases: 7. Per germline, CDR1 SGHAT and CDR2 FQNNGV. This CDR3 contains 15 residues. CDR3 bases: TGTGCCAGCAGCCCAGGGACAGGGCCCGATCAGCCCCAGCATTTT. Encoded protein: CASSPGTGPDQPQHF.

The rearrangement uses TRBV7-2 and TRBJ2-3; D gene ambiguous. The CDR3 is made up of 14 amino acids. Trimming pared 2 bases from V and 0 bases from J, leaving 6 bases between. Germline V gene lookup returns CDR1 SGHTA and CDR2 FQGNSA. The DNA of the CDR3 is TGTGCCAGCAGCTTATATCAGAGCACAGATACGCAGTATTTT. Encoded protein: CASSLYQSTDTQYF.

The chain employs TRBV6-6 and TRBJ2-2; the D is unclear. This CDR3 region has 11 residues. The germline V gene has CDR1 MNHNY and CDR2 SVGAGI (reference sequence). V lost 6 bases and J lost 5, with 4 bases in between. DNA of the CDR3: TGTGCCAGCAGGCCGACCGGGGAGCTGTTTTTT. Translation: CASRPTGELFF.

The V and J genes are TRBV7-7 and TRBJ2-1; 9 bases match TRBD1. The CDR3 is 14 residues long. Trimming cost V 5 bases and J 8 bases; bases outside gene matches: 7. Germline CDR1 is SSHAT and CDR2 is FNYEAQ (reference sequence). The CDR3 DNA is TGTGCCAGCAGCCCCGGGACAGGGCCAGATGAGCAGTTCTTC. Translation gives CASSPGTGPDEQFF.

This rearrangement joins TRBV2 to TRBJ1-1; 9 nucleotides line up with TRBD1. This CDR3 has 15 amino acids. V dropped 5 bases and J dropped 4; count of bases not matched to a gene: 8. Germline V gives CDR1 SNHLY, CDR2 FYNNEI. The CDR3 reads CASSQVETGGTEAFF. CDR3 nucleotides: TGTGCCAGCAGTCAGGTGGAGACAGGGGGCACTGAAGCTTTCTTT.

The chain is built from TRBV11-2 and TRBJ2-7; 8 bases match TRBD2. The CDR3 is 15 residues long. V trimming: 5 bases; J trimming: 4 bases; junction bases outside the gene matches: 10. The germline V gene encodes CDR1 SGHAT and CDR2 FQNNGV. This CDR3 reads CASSAYSGMQYEQYF. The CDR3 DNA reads TGTGCCAGCAGCGCCTATAGCGGGATGCAGTACGAGCAGTACTTC.

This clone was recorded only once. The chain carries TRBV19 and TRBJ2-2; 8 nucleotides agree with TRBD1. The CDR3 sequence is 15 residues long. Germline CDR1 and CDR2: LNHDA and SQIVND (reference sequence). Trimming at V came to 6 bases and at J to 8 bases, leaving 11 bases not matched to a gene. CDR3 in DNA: TGTGCCAGTAGCAGGTCCGGACAGGGCGAAGGGGAGCTGTTTTTT. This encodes CASSRSGQGEGELFF. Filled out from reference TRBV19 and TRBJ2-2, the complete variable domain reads DGGITQSPKYLFRKEGQNVTLSCEQNLNHDAMYWYRQDPGQGLRLIYYSQIVNDFQKGDIAEGYSVSREKKESFPLTVTSAQKNPTAFYLCASSRSGQGEGELFFGEGSRLTVL.

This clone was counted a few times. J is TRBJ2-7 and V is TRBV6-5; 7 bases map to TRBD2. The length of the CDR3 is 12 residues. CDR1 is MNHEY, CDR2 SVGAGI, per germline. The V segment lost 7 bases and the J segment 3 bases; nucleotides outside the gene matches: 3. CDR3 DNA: TGTGCCAGCACGGGGGGAGGCTACGAGCAGTACTTC. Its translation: CASTGGGYEQYF.

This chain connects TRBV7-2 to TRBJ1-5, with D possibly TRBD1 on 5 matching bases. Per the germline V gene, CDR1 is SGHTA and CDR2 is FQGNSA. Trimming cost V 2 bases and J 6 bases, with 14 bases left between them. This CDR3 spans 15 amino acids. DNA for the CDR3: TGTGCCAGCAGCTTATCCGGGGGGGGGATTCAGCCCCAGCATTTT. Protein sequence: CASSLSGGGIQPQHF.

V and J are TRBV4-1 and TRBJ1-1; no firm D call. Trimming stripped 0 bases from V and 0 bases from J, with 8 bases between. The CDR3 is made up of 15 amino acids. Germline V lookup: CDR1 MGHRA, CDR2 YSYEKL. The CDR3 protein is CASSQESQMNTEAFF. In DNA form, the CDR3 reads TGCGCCAGCAGCCAAGAAAGTCAGATGAACACTGAAGCTTTCTTT.

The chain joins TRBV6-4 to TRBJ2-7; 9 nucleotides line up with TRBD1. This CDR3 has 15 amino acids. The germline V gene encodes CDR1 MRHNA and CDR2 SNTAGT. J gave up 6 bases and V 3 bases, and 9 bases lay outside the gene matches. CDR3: CASSESADRGGEQYF. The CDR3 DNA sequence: TGTGCCAGCAGTGAGTCGGCGGACAGGGGTGGCGAGCAGTACTTC.

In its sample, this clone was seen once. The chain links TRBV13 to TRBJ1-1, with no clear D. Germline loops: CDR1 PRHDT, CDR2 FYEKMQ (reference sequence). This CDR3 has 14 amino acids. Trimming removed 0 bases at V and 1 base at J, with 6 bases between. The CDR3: CASSLGAGNTEAFF. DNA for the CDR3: TGTGCCAGCAGCTTAGGGGCGGGGAACACTGAAGCTTTCTTT.